This section outlines one TCR beta chain sequence together with its context. Its antigen remains unidentified. This sample is part of a study of T-cell reconstitution after alpha-beta-depleted transplantation in children. General study points: Newly generated T cells supplied most T-cell counts and diversity one year post-transplant. High day-60 TCRbeta diversity in some patients came from surviving recipient T cells and thymic progenitors.

It was with unique molecular identifiers that the TCRbeta library was prepared. Using its own MiXCR run on the PCR reads, TCRdb lists one record per CDR3 protein. This sample has a few hundred thousand distinct CDR3 sequences; about an eighth occur once, and the top ten carry over 2%. Per the germline V gene, CDR1 is SQVTM and CDR2 is ANQGSEA. The V gene lost 7 bases and the J gene lost 1 base, with 13 bases spanning the gap. There are 13 residues in the CDR3. The sequenced sample was PBMCs, mostly from graft donor cells, obtained 360 days after TCRalphabeta/CD19-depleted stem cell transplant. The chain couples TRBV29-1 to TRBJ1-2, with D unresolved. The clonotype originates from a male patient younger than 18 who had a stem cell transplant for acute myeloid leukemia, so the T cells may come from the graft donor. The CDR3 DNA follows: TGCAGCGCGCTCGGACTGGTTAACTATGGCTACACCTTC. This gives the protein CSALGLVNYGYTF.